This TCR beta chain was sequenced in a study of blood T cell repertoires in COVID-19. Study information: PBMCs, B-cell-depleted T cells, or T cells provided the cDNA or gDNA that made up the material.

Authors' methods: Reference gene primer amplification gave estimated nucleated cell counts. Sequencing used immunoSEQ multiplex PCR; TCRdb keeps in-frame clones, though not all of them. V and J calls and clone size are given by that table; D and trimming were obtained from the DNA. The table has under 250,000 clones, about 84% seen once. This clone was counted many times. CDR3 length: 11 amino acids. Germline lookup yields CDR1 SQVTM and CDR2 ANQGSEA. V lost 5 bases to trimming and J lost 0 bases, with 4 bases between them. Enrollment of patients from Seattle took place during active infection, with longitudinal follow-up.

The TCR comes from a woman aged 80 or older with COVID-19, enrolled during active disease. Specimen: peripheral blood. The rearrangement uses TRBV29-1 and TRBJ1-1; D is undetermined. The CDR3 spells CSVRVNTEAFF. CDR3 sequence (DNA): TGCAGCGTTCGGGTGAACACTGAAGCTTTCTTT.